These 15 T cell receptor beta chains were sequenced from one sample in a study of CD8+CD57+ T cells in acquired aplastic anemia. Genomic DNA constituted the template upon which TCR beta VDJ and CDR3 profiling was performed. TCRdb passed the reads through MiXCR, listing each CDR3 protein once. The table includes more than 150,000 distinct CDR3 sequences, approximately 48% detected once. Patients selected for sequencing had displayed CD8+CD57+ cell expansion by flow cytometry. Material for sequencing was sorted CD4+, CD8+, or CD8+CD57+ T cells (not recorded which) from PBMCs. These receptors were taken from a human donor with aplastic anemia.

This clonotype was counted many times. The V gene is TRBV4-1, the J gene TRBJ2-7; D gene uncertain. Trimming stripped 1 base from V and 2 bases from J, with 15 bases between. This CDR3 comprises 16 residues. Germline lookup yields CDR1 MGHRA and CDR2 YSYEKL. CDR3 bases: TGCGCCAGCAGCCAAGGAACTGTGTCGCAGCCCTACGAGCAGTACTTC. Protein: CASSQGTVSQPYEQYF.

V gene TRBV24-1 combines with J gene TRBJ1-2; 7 bases align to TRBD1. With 8 bases clipped from V and 8 bases from J, the junction kept 10 bases outside the gene matches. This CDR3 comprises 13 residues. Germline V CDR1 and CDR2: KGHDR, SFDVKD. Here the CDR3 reads CATNDPTGRGYTF. Written as DNA, the CDR3 is TGTGCCACCAATGACCCGACAGGGAGGGGCTACACCTTC.

The gene calls are TRBV20-1 and TRBJ2-1, with TRBD1 identical over 8 bases. CDR3 length: 15 residues. The V gene's germline CDR1 is DFQATT and CDR2 SNEGSKA (reference sequence). The V segment lost 0 bases and the J segment 10 bases; nucleotides outside the gene matches: 11. The CDR3 nucleotides are TGCAGTGCTAGAGATCGGGACAGGAGGGCCAGCGAGCAGTTCTTC. Translating gives CSARDRDRRASEQFF.

This clonotype came up many times. CDR3 region: CARSQGWASDMNTEAFF. The CDR3 DNA reads TGTGCTAGATCACAGGGGTGGGCGTCAGACATGAACACTGAAGCTTTCTTT. This chain connects TRBV12-5 to TRBJ1-1; 7 bases line up with TRBD1. V dropped 9 bases and J dropped 0; count of bases not matched to a gene: 16. Germline V gene sequence: CDR1 LGHNT, CDR2 FRNRAP. This CDR3 has 17 amino acids.

This clonotype showed up just a few times. J is TRBJ2-3 and V is TRBV2; possibly TRBD1 for D (6 bases). The germline V and J ends were trimmed by 7 bases and 1 base, with 12 bases remaining between them. Germline CDR1 is SNHLY and CDR2 is FYNNEI. The CDR3 consists of 14 residues. CDR3 sequence: CASKKDSGTDTQYF. The CDR3 DNA sequence: TGTGCCAGCAAAAAGGACAGCGGCACAGATACGCAGTATTTT.

The CDR3 region has the DNA TGTGCCAGCAGCTTGGGGTCGGGCCAGCCCCCATCACCCCTCCACTTT. It encodes CASSLGSGQPPSPLHF. The chain couples TRBV11-1 to TRBJ1-6; D is unclear. The CDR3 is made up of 16 amino acids. Germline-derived CDR1 and CDR2 are SGHAT and FQDESV (reference sequence). V was pared by 3 bases and J by 10 bases, with 19 bases between.

This sequence joins TRBV15 and TRBJ2-7; 9 bases align to TRBD2. The CDR3 has 15 amino acids. Germline CDR1 reads LNHNV; CDR2 reads YYDKDF (reference sequence). Trimming removed 6 bases from V and 4 bases from J; junction bases left unmatched: 10. DNA of the CDR3: TGTGCCACCAGAAGGGGGACTAGCAGACAATACGAGCAGTACTTC. Protein: CATRRGTSRQYEQYF.

There are a few counts of this clonotype. The chain links TRBV2 to TRBJ2-4, with a possible D match to TRBD1 (6 bases). V was cut by 2 bases and J by 1 base, with 9 bases left in between. The CDR3 runs to 15 residues. The germline V gene has CDR1 SNHLY and CDR2 FYNNEI. CDR3 region: CASSEQQGAKNIQYF. The CDR3 DNA reads TGTGCCAGCAGTGAACAGCAGGGGGCCAAAAACATTCAGTACTTC.

As concerns this clonotype: A much larger clone lies one base from this, so it may be a read error. V gene TRBV2 combines with J gene TRBJ2-7, with 9 bases matching TRBD1. Germline V CDR1 and CDR2: SNHLY, FYNNEI. The CDR3 runs to 15 residues. CDR3 in DNA: TGTGCCCGCAGTGAAGTGGGGACAGGGAAGTACGAGCAGTACTTC. Translating it yields CARSEVGTGKYEQYF.

The chain recombines TRBV2 with TRBJ2-3; tentative D call: TRBD1 (6 bases). Germline lookup yields CDR1 SNHLY and CDR2 FYNNEI. Trimming left V 2 bases short and J 5 bases short, with 11 bases between. The CDR3 spans 14 residues. CDR3 nucleotide sequence: TGTGCCAGCAGTGAACAGGGGATAGGAGATACGCAGTATTTT. Protein product: CASSEQGIGDTQYF.

This chain uses TRBV7-2 with TRBJ1-2; perhaps TRBD1 as D (5 bases). The CDR3 consists of 14 residues. V gave up 4 bases and J gave up 7 bases, with 16 bases separating them. Germline loops: CDR1 SGHTA, CDR2 FQGNSA. This CDR3 reads CASSSGPAGRGYTF. DNA for the CDR3: TGTGCCAGCAGCTCAGGACCGGCGGGACGTGGCTACACCTTC.

A note on this clonotype: This may be a read error: a much more frequent sequence differs by one nucleotide. The chain combines TRBV3-1 with TRBJ1-3; possibly TRBD1 for D (6 bases). Germline CDR1 reads LGHDT; CDR2 reads YNNKEL (reference sequence). This CDR3 region has 14 residues. DNA of the CDR3: TGTGCCAGCAGCACTCAGCCACAGGGAGACACCATGTATTTT. Its protein is CASSTQPQGDTMYF.

The chain couples TRBV20-1 to TRBJ2-1; D assignment may be TRBD1 or TRBD2 (6 bases each). This CDR3 has 13 amino acids. Germline V lookup: CDR1 DFQATT, CDR2 SNEGSKA (reference sequence). V dropped 2 bases and J dropped 8 bases, with 13 bases sitting between them. The CDR3 spells CSARHGGRHEQFF. In nucleotides, the CDR3 is TGCAGTGCTAGACATGGGGGGCGGCATGAGCAGTTCTTC.

This clonotype was counted only a few times. A much larger clone lies one base from this, so it may be a read error. The chain employs TRBV6-4 and TRBJ1-2; a possible D gene is TRBD1 (5 bases). The CDR3 consists of 11 residues. In germline, CDR1 is MRHNA, CDR2 SNTAGT. As DNA, the CDR3 is TGTGCCAGCACAGGGTATTGGGGCTACATCTTC. This gives the protein CASTGYWGYIF.

The chain joins TRBV19 to TRBJ2-1; D ambiguous. CDR3 length: 14 residues. Germline-derived CDR1 and CDR2 are LNHDA and SQIVND (reference sequence). V dropped 7 bases and J dropped 0 bases, with 10 bases sitting between them. The CDR3 here is CASTVSSSYNEQFF. CDR3 DNA sequence: TGTGCCAGTACGGTCTCGAGCTCCTACAATGAGCAGTTCTTC.